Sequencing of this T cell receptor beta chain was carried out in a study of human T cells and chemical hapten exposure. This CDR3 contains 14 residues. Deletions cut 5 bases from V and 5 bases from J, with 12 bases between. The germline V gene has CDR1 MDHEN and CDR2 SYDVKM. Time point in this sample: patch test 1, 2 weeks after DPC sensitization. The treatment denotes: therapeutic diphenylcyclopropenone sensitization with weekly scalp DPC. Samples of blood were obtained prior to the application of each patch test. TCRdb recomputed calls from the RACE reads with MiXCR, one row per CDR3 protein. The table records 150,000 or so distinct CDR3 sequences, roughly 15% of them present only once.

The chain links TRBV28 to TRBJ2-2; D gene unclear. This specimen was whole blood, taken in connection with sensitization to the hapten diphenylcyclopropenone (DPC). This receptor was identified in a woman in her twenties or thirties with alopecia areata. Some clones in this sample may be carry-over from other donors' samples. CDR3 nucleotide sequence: TGTGCCAGCAGTATACACACACTGACCGGGGAGCTGTTTTTT. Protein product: CASSIHTLTGELFF.